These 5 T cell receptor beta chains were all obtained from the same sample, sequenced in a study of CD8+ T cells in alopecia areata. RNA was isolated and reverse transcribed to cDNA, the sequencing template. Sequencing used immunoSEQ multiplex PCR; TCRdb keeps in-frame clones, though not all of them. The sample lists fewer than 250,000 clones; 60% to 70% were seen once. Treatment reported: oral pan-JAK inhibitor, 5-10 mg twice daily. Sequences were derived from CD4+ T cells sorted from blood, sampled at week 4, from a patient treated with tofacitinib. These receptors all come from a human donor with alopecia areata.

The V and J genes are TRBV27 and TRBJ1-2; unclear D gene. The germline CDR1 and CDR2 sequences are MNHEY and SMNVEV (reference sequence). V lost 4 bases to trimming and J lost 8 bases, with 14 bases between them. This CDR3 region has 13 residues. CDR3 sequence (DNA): TGTGCCAGCAGTTCGTCCGGACCCTTCGGCTACACCTTC. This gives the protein CASSSSGPFGYTF.

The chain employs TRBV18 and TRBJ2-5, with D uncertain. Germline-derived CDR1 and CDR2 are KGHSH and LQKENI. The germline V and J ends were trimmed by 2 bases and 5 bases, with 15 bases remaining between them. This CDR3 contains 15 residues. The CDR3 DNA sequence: TGTGCCAGCTCACCAAACCTTGGGCCCGGGGAGACCCAGTACTTC. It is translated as CASSPNLGPGETQYF.

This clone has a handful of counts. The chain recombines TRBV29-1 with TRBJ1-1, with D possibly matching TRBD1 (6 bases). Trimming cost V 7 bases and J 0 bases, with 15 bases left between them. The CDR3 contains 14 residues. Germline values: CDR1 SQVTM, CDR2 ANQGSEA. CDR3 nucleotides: TGCAGCGCTCAGGACAGCTTCATGAACACTGAAGCTTTCTTT. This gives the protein CSAQDSFMNTEAFF.

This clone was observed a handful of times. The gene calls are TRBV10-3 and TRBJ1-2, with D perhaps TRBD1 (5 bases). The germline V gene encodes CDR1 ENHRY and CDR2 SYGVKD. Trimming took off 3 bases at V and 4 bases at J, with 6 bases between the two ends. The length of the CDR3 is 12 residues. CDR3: CAISDGGYGYTF. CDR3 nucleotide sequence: TGTGCCATCAGTGACGGGGGCTATGGCTACACCTTC.

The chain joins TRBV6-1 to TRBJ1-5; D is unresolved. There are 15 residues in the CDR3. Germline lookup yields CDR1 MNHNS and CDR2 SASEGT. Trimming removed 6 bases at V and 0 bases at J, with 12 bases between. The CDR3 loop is CASSSRRYSNQPQHF. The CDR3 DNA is TGTGCCAGCAGCTCAAGACGGTATAGCAATCAGCCCCAGCATTTT.